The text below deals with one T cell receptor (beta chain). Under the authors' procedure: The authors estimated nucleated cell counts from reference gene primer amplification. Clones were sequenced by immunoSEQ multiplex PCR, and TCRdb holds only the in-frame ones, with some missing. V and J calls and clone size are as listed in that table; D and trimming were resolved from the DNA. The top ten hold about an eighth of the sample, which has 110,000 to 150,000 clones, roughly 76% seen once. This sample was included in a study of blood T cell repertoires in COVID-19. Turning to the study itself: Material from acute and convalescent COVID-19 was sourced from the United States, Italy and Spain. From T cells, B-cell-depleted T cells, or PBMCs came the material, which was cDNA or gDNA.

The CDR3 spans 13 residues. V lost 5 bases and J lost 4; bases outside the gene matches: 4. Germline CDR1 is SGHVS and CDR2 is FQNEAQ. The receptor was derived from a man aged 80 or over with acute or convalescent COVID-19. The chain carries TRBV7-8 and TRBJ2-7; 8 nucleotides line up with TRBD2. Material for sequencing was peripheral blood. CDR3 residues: CASSRGGNYEQYF. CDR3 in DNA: TGTGCCAGCAGCCGCGGGGGGAATTACGAGCAGTACTTC.